A selection of T cell receptor beta chains follows, all from one sample in a study of T-cell reconstitution after alpha-beta-depleted transplantation in children. Each CDR3 protein is one row after TCRdb ran MiXCR on the PCR reads. This sample has 300,000 to 350,000 distinct CDR3 sequences, with around 15% found just once. Source: PBMCs, mostly from graft donor cells, taken 360 days after TCRalphabeta/CD19-depleted stem cell transplant. The receptors were gathered from a male patient aged 2 to 10 who had a stem cell transplant for acute lymphoblastic leukemia, so the T cells may come from the graft donor. CDR3s include the opening cysteine and the closing phenylalanine or tryptophan. The order of the fields is J gene, V gene, clone size, D gene, CDR3 DNA, CDR3 protein. D genes are given only for firm matches. Clone size is stated in some rows and not others, as once, few, many or a class when expanded.

J: TRBJ2-7
V: TRBV12-3/TRBV12-4
size: many
D: TRBD2
DNA: TGTGCCACCGGGGACTATGGCTACGAGCAGTACTTC
CDR3: CATGDYGYEQYF

J: TRBJ2-2
V: TRBV7-9
size: -
D: -
DNA: TGTGCCAGCAGCTTACACGCGGGGTTGTACATCGGGGAGCTGTTTTTT
CDR3: CASSLHAGLYIGELFF

J: TRBJ2-7
V: TRBV28
size: -
D: TRBD1
DNA: TGTGCCAGCAAAATCGGGACAGGGGGCGAGCAGTACTTC
CDR3: CASKIGTGGEQYF

J: TRBJ2-3
V: TRBV20-1
size: few
D: TRBD2
DNA: TGCAGTGCTAGTCTAGCGGGAGCGGGAGATACGCAGTATTTT
CDR3: CSASLAGAGDTQYF

J: TRBJ2-7
V: TRBV20-1
size: -
D: -
DNA: TGCAGTGCTAGAGATAACTACCACAAGACTAGGGAGCAGTACTTC
CDR3: CSARDNYHKTREQYF

J: TRBJ2-7
V: TRBV20-1
size: many
D: TRBD2
DNA: TGCAGTGCTAGATCAAGGACTAGCGATCGGATACAGTACTTC
CDR3: CSARSRTSDRIQYF

J: TRBJ2-1
V: TRBV4-1
size: few
D: TRBD2
DNA: TGCGCCAGCAGTCGTAGCGGGACGGTGTACAATGAGCAGTTCTTC
CDR3: CASSRSGTVYNEQFF

J: TRBJ2-3
V: TRBV4-1
size: few
D: -
DNA: TGCGCCAGCAGCCAAGTTTTTGTCGGGACAGATACGCAGTATTTT
CDR3: CASSQVFVGTDTQYF

J: TRBJ2-2
V: TRBV6-5
size: -
D: TRBD2
DNA: TGTGCCAGCAGTTACTCGGCGGGAGGAACCGGGGAGCTGTTTTTT
CDR3: CASSYSAGGTGELFF

J: TRBJ1-2
V: TRBV12-3/TRBV12-4
size: few
D: TRBD1
DNA: TGTGCCAGCACTCGGGACAGGAGCCATGGCTACACCTTC
CDR3: CASTRDRSHGYTF

J: TRBJ2-7
V: TRBV12-5
size: -
D: TRBD1
DNA: TGTGCTAGTGGTTTGGGGACAGGTTCCAACGAGCAGTACTTC
CDR3: CASGLGTGSNEQYF

J: TRBJ2-3
V: TRBV10-3
size: many
D: TRBD2
DNA: TGTGCCATCAGTGCCCGACTAGCCGTAACAGATACGCAGTATTTT
CDR3: CAISARLAVTDTQYF

J: TRBJ2-3
V: TRBV7-9
size: -
D: -
DNA: TGTGCCAGCAGCTACGGACTTGGCACAGATACGCAGTATTTT
CDR3: CASSYGLGTDTQYF

J: TRBJ2-7
V: TRBV4-3
size: few
D: -
DNA: TGCGCCAGCAGCCATGCTCTAATGAGTAACGAGAAGTACTTC
CDR3: CASSHALMSNEKYF

J: TRBJ2-1
V: TRBV10-1
size: -
D: -
DNA: TGCGCCAGCAGTGATGGAAGACGGGGCCGGGAAGGGAATGAGCAGTTCTTC
CDR3: CASSDGRRGREGNEQFF

J: TRBJ2-1
V: TRBV5-1
size: few
D: -
DNA: TGCGCCAGCAGCTTGGAAGTCCCTTCCTACAATGAGCAGTTCTTC
CDR3: CASSLEVPSYNEQFF

J: TRBJ2-1
V: TRBV6-2/TRBV6-3
size: -
D: TRBD2
DNA: TGTGCCAGCAGTAACCGGGTTAGCGGGATCATCTATGAGCAGTTCTTC
CDR3: CASSNRVSGIIYEQFF

J: TRBJ2-1
V: TRBV28
size: few
D: -
DNA: TGTGCCAGCAGTTTATTCGCAATCCGTAGGGATGAGCAGTTCTTC
CDR3: CASSLFAIRRDEQFF

J: TRBJ2-7
V: TRBV6-2/TRBV6-3
size: few
D: -
DNA: TGTGCCAGCAGTTACTCGTTTCAGGGACGAATCTACGAGCAGTACTTC
CDR3: CASSYSFQGRIYEQYF

J: TRBJ1-1
V: TRBV20-1
size: few
D: -
DNA: TGCAGTGTAAGGGTGAACACTGAAGCTTTCTTT
CDR3: CSVRVNTEAFF

J: TRBJ2-7
V: TRBV7-8
size: few
D: TRBD2
DNA: TGTGCCAGCAGCTTAATAGCGGGAAACGAGCAGTACTTC
CDR3: CASSLIAGNEQYF

J: TRBJ1-1
V: TRBV7-6
size: -
D: TRBD1
DNA: TGTGCCAGCAGCGTAGGTACAGGGGGCACTGAAGCTTTCTTT
CDR3: CASSVGTGGTEAFF

J: TRBJ2-7
V: TRBV20-1
size: -
D: TRBD2
DNA: TGCAGTGCTAGGCAGTACCTAATGAAGCGGGGTACCTACGAGCAGTACTTC
CDR3: CSARQYLMKRGTYEQYF

J: TRBJ1-6
V: TRBV3-1
size: -
D: -
DNA: TGTGCCAGCAGCCGGTCAAATAATTCACCCCTCCACTTT
CDR3: CASSRSNNSPLHF

J: TRBJ1-4
V: TRBV5-6
size: -
D: TRBD1
DNA: TGTGCCAGCAGCCCTAGGACAGGGAGCCCAAAACTGTTTTTT
CDR3: CASSPRTGSPKLFF

J: TRBJ2-7
V: TRBV7-2
size: few
D: -
DNA: TGTGCCAGCAGCTTAGTAGCGGATAATGCCTACGAGCAGTACTTC
CDR3: CASSLVADNAYEQYF

J: TRBJ2-7
V: TRBV7-2
size: few
D: TRBD1
DNA: TGTGCCAGCAGCCACGACAGGGGACCATACGAGCAGTACTTC
CDR3: CASSHDRGPYEQYF

J: TRBJ1-1
V: TRBV7-9
size: few
D: -
DNA: TGTGCCAGCAGCTTAGCAAGTGCAGTGAAGACTGAAGCTTTCTTT
CDR3: CASSLASAVKTEAFF

J: TRBJ2-1
V: TRBV15
size: many
D: TRBD1
DNA: TGTGCCACCCACCGGGACAGGGGTTCCTACAATGAGCAGTTCTTC
CDR3: CATHRDRGSYNEQFF

J: TRBJ2-7
V: TRBV19
size: few
D: -
DNA: TGTGCCAGTAGTATTTTGTCGGGCGAGCAGTACTTC
CDR3: CASSILSGEQYF

J: TRBJ2-5
V: TRBV25-1
size: few
D: -
DNA: TGTGCCAGCAGCGTCCTTTTCGGGACCTACCAAGAGACCCAGTACTTC
CDR3: CASSVLFGTYQETQYF

J: TRBJ1-1
V: TRBV29-1
size: few
D: -
DNA: TGCAGCTCCATGGGGGGGGGGCGCGGCACTGAAGCTTTCTTT
CDR3: CSSMGGGRGTEAFF

J: TRBJ2-3
V: TRBV6-2/TRBV6-3
size: many
D: TRBD2
DNA: TGTGCCAGCAGGACATCTAGCGGGAGCACAGATACGCAGTATTTT
CDR3: CASRTSSGSTDTQYF